The rows below give T cell receptor beta chains drawn from one sample of a study of cytomegalovirus exposure and HLA in healthy donors. This table comes from immunoSEQ multiplex PCR, and its TCRdb copy is limited to in-frame clones, with some not included. The table lists 150,000 to 200,000 clones. Sequenced input: PBMCs. The receptors here all came from a woman aged 60-70 years in good health and CMV-seronegative. Both conserved end residues are part of each CDR3. The D gene is left open where the match is weak.

d_call	v_call	j_call	cdr3_nt	cdr3_aa
TRBD1	TRBV29-1	TRBJ1-1	TGCAGCGCTACTAAAGGGGGACAGGGGAGGTATGACACTGAAGCTTTCTTT	CSATKGGQGRYDTEAFF
TRBD1	TRBV6-5	TRBJ1-6	TGTGCCAGCAGGGGGACAGGAACTAATAATTCACCCCTCCACTTT	CASRGTGTNNSPLHF
NA	TRBV7-9	TRBJ2-7	TGTGCCAGCAGCTCCCGAGGAGTAGCTTTCGAGCAGTACTTC	CASSSRGVAFEQYF
TRBD1	TRBV5-1	TRBJ1-1	TGCGCCAGCAGCTCTACAGGGGTTGAAGCTTTCTTT	CASSSTGVEAFF
NA	TRBV29-1	TRBJ1-4	TGCAGCGTTGTGGGCCAGGATGAAAAACTGTTTTTT	CSVVGQDEKLFF
NA	TRBV4-2	TRBJ1-2	TGTGCCAGCAGCGATTCGCCGGGATCCGCGCGTGGCTACACCTTC	CASSDSPGSARGYTF
TRBD2	TRBV27	TRBJ2-5	TGTGCCAGCAGTTCCTCCGGGAGGGCCCAGGTAGAGACCCAGTACTTC	CASSSSGRAQVETQYF
NA	TRBV5-1	TRBJ1-5	TGCGCCAGCAGCTCGTGGCTAGATCAGCCCCAGCATTTT	CASSSWLDQPQHF
TRBD1	TRBV7-3	TRBJ1-2	TGTGCCAGCAGCCCGACAGGGCTTGATGGGGGCTACACCTTC	CASSPTGLDGGYTF
NA	TRBV4-1	TRBJ1-5	TGCGCCAGCAGCCAAGATACCCTAAATAGCAATCAGCCCCAGCATTTT	CASSQDTLNSNQPQHF
NA	TRBV10-3	TRBJ1-3	TGTGCCATCAGTGAGTCGGGGGCTCGCTCTGGAAACACCATATATTTT	CAISESGARSGNTIYF
NA	TRBV6-5	TRBJ2-3	TGTGCCAGCAGTTACGGAGGTGGAGGCACAGATACGCAGTATTTT	CASSYGGGGTDTQYF
NA	TRBV2	TRBJ1-5	TGTGCCAGCATTCGGGACAACAATCAGCCCCAGCATTTT	CASIRDNNQPQHF
NA	TRBV6-6	TRBJ2-7	TGTGCCAGCAGCGGTAGCGGAAAAAACTACGAGCAGTACTTC	CASSGSGKNYEQYF
TRBD1	TRBV29-1	TRBJ2-1	TGCAGCGTGGGGGGACAGGGAAGGGGTGAGCAGTTCTTC	CSVGGQGRGEQFF
TRBD2	TRBV10-3	TRBJ2-5	TGTGCCATCAGTGGACTAGCGGGAGGTGGTGAGACCCAGTACTTC	CAISGLAGGGETQYF
NA	TRBV5-4	TRBJ2-3	TGTGCCAGCAGCTTGGCCCTGGGTAGCCCAGATACGCAGTATTTT	CASSLALGSPDTQYF
NA	TRBV19	TRBJ1-1	TGTGCCAGCTGGAGTAGGGGATGGACGCAGAACACTGAAGCTTTCTTT	CASWSRGWTQNTEAFF
NA	TRBV7-6	TRBJ1-3	TGTGCCAGCAGCCGAGCCCGGGAATCTGGAAACACCATATATTTT	CASSRARESGNTIYF
NA	TRBV5-1	TRBJ2-5	TGCGCCAGCAGCTTGGCCAGCCAAGAGACCCAGTACTTC	CASSLASQETQYF
TRBD2	TRBV9	TRBJ2-7	TGTGCCAGCAGCCCCAGGGAGGGCGCCTACGAGCAGTACTTC	CASSPREGAYEQYF
NA	TRBV27	TRBJ2-6	TGTGCCAGCAGTTTATTCGGGCAGGGGAACGCTGGGGCCAACGTCCTGACTTTC	CASSLFGQGNAGANVLTF